This entry features one T cell receptor beta chain sequence. Its cognate antigen is unknown. The data were obtained in a study of T cell responses to AZD1222 COVID-19 vaccine. Clones were read by immunoSEQ multiplex PCR, and TCRdb kept only the in-frame ones, dropping some. The sample consists of roughly 66,000 clones, 80% to 90% of them appearing once. Study-wide results and limits: Baseline testing showed seropositivity in only a handful of AZD1222 recipients.

This CDR3 is built from 14 residues. V lost 2 bases, J lost 7 bases, and 2 bases stayed unmatched. Germline lookup yields CDR1 SGHRS and CDR2 YFSETQ. The TCR was taken from an adult in good health. This material consisted of peripheral blood, taken on day 0 of AZD1222 vaccination. The rearrangement uses TRBV5-1 and TRBJ1-3; 11 bases map to TRBD1. The CDR3 reads CASSFGTGGNTIYF. The CDR3 bases are TGCGCCAGCAGCTTCGGGACAGGGGGGAACACCATATATTTT.